This T cell receptor (beta chain) is from a study of cytomegalovirus exposure and HLA in healthy donors. Study at large: From about 179 million T cells, an earlier analysis saw approximately 110 million unique TCR beta sequences.

In the PCR, 60 Vbeta and 13 Jbeta primers were used. Some clones are missing from TCRdb's copy, which holds only in-frame ones; the method was immunoSEQ multiplex PCR. The sample lists fewer than 200,000 clones, roughly 67% occurring once. Notes on this clone: No antigen is known for it.

Study-level findings and limits: A later analysis linked a missense DCLRE1C variant to TCR beta V- and J-gene trimming. Sequencing probably produced one cluster of sequence variants that were highly shared. HLA alleles were associated with fewer than 20,000 TCR beta sequences in a later analysis at 0.05 false discovery rate.

CDR1 and CDR2 from the germline V gene are LNHDA and SQIVND (reference sequence). CDR3 size: 15 residues. The ends were cut back, 3 bases at V and 8 bases at J, with 19 bases in the middle. This receptor was identified in a woman aged 18-30 years in good health and CMV-seropositive. Sequencing was performed on PBMCs. The V gene is TRBV19, the J gene TRBJ1-2, with TRBD1 as a possible D gene (5 bases). CDR3 in amino acids: CASSIVDQGVGGYTF. The DNA for the CDR3 is TGTGCCAGTAGTATCGTCGACCAGGGTGTTGGCGGCTACACCTTC.